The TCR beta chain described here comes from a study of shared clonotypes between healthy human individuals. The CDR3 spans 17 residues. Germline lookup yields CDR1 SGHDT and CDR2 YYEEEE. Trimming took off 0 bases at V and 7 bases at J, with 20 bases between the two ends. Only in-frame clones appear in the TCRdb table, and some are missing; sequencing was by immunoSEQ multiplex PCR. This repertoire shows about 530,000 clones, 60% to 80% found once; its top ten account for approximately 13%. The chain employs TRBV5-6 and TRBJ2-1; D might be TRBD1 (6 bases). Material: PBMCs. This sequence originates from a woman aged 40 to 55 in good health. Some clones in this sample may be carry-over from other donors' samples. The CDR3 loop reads CASSLGFRGPLVNEQFF. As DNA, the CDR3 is TGTGCCAGCAGCTTGGGTTTCAGGGGCCCTCTGGTTAATGAGCAGTTCTTC.